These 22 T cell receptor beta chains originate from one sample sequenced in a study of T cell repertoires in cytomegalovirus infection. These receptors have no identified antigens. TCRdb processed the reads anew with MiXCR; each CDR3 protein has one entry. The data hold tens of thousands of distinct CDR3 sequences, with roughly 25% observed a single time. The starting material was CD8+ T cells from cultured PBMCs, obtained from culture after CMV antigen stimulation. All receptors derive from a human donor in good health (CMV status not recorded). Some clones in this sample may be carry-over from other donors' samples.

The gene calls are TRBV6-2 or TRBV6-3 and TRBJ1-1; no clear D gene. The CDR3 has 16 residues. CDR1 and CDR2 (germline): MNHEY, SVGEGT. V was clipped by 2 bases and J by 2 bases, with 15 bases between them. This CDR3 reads CASSYEGQALNTEAFF. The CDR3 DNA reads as TGTGCCAGCAGTTACGAAGGCCAAGCCCTTAACACTGAAGCTTTCTTT.

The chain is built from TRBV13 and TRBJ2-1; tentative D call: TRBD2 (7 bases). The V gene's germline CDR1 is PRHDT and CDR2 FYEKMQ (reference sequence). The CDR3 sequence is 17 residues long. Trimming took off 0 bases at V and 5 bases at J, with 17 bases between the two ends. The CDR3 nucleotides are TGTGCCAGCAGCTTAGGACTCGGGTGGGGGGGGCACAATGAGCAGTTCTTC. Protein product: CASSLGLGWGGHNEQFF.

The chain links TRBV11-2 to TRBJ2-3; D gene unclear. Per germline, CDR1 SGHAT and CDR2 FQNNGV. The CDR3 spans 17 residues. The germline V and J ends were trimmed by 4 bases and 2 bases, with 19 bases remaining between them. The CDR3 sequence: CASSSVDRVYPTDTQYF. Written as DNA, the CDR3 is TGTGCCAGCAGCTCGGTTGATCGAGTCTATCCCACAGATACGCAGTATTTT. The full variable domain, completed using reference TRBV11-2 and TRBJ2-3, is EAGVAQSPRYKIIEKRQSVAFWCNPISGHATLYWYQQILGQGPKLLIQFQNNGVVDDSQLPKDRFSAERLKGVDSTLKIQPAKLEDSAVYLCASSSVDRVYPTDTQYFGPGTRLTVL.

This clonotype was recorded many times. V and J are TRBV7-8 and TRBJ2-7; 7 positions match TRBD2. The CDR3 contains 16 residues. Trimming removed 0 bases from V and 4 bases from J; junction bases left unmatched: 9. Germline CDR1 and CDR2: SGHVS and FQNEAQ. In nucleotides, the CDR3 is TGTGCCAGCAGCTTAGCGGGGGTAGCGGGCCGTTACGAGCAGTACTTC. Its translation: CASSLAGVAGRYEQYF.

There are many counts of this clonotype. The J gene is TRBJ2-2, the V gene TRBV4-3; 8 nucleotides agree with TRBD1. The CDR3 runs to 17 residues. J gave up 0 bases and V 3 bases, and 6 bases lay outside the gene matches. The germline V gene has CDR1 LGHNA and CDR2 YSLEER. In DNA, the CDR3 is TGCGCCAGCAGCCAGGACAGGGCGGGCTCGAACACCGGGGAGCTGTTTTTT. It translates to CASSQDRAGSNTGELFF.

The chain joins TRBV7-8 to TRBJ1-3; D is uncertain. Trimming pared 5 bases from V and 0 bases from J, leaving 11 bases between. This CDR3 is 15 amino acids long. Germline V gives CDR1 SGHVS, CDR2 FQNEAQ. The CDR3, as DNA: TGTGCCAGCAGCGTGACTGCTTACTCTGGAAACACCATATATTTT. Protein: CASSVTAYSGNTIYF.

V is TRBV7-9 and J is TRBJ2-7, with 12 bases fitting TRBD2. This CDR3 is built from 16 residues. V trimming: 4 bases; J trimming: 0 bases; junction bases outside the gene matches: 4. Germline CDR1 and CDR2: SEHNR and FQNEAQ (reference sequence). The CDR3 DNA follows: TGTGCCAGCAGCTCAACTAGCGGGGGGCCCTCCTACGAGCAGTACTTC. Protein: CASSSTSGGPSYEQYF.

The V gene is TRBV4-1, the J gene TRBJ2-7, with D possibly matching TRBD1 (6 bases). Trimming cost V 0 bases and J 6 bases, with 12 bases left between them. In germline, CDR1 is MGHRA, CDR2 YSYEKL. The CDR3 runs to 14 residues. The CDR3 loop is CASSQEVARGEQYF. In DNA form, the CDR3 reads TGCGCCAGCAGCCAAGAGGTCGCCAGGGGCGAGCAGTACTTC.

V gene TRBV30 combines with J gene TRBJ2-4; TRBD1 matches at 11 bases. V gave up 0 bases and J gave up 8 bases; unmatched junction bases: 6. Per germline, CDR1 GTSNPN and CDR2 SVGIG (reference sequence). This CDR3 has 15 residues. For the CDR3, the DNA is TGTGCCTGGAGTGTACTCGGACAGGGGGCGGACATTCAGTACTTC. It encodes CAWSVLGQGADIQYF.

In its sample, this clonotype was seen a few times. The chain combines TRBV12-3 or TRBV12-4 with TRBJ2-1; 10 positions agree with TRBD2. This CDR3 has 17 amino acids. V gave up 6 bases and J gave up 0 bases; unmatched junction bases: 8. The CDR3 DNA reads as TGTGCCAGCAGCTGGAGCGGGAGGGCTAGCTCCTACAATGAGCAGTTCTTC. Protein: CASSWSGRASSYNEQFF.

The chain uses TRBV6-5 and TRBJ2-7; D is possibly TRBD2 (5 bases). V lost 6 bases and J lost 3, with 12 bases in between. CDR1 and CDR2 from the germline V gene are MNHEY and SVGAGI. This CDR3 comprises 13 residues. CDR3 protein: CASSRGPGYEQYF. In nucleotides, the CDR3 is TGTGCCAGCAGCCGGGGTCCCGGCTACGAGCAGTACTTC.

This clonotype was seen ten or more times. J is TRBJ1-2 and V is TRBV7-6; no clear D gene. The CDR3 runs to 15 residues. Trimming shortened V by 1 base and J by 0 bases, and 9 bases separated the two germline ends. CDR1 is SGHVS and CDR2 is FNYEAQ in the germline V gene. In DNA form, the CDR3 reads TGTGCCAGCAGCTTAGGACGCCTAGCTAACTATGGCTACACCTTC. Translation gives CASSLGRLANYGYTF.

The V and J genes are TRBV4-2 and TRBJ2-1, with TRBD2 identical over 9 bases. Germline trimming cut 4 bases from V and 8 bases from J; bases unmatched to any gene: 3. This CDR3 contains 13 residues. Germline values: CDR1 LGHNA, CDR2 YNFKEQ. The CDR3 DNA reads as TGTGCCAGCAGCCCAGGGACTAGCTATGAGCAGTTCTTC. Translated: CASSPGTSYEQFF.

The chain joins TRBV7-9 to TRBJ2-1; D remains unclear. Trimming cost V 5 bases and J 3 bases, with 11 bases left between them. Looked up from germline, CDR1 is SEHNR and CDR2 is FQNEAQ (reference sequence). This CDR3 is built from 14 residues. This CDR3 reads CASSPPASYNEQFF. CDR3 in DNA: TGTGCCAGCAGCCCCCCCGCCAGCTACAATGAGCAGTTCTTC.

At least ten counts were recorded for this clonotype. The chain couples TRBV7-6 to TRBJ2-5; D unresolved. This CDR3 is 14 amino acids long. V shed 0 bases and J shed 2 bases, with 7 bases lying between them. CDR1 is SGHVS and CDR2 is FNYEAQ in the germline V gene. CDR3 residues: CASSLAGGQETQYF. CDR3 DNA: TGTGCCAGCAGCTTAGCGGGTGGTCAAGAGACCCAGTACTTC.

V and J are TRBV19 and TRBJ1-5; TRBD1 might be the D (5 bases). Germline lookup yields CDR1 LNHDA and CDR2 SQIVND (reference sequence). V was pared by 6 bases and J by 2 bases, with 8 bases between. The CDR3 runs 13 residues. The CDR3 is CASRRGRNQPQHF. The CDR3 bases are TGTGCCAGTAGGAGGGGCCGCAATCAGCCCCAGCATTTT.

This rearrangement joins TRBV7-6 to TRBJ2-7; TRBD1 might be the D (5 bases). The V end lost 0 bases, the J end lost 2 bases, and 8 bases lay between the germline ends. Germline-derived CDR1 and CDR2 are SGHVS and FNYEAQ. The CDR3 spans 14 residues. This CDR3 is CASSLAVQAYEQYF. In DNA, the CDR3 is TGTGCCAGCAGCTTAGCGGTACAGGCCTACGAGCAGTACTTC.

CDR3 sequence (DNA): TGTGCCAGCAGCTGGGACCGGGAGCTACAATGGGCCCAGTACTTC. Its protein is CASSWDRELQWAQYF. The V gene is TRBV5-6, the J gene TRBJ2-5, with a possible D match to TRBD2 (6 bases). Germline CDR1 is SGHDT and CDR2 is YYEEEE. Trimming removed 3 bases at V and 9 bases at J, with 21 bases between. CDR3 length: 15 amino acids.

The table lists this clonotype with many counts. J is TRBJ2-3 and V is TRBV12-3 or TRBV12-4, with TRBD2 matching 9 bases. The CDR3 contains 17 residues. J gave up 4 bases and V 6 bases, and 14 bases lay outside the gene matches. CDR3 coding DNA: TGTGCCAGCAGATTACCGGGTAGCGGGAGAGGCCCAGATACGCAGTATTTT. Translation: CASRLPGSGRGPDTQYF.

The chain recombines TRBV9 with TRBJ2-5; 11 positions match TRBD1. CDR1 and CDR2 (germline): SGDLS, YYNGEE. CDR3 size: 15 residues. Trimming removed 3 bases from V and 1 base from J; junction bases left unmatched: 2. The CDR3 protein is CASSGGTGGQETQYF. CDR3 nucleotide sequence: TGTGCCAGCAGCGGGGGGACAGGGGGCCAAGAGACCCAGTACTTC.

The CDR3: CASSLTGGGANVLTF. The DNA of the CDR3 is TGTGCCAGCAGTTTAACGGGGGGTGGGGCCAACGTCCTGACTTTC. J is TRBJ2-6 and V is TRBV12-3 or TRBV12-4, with TRBD2 matching over 7 bases. Trimming cost V 2 bases and J 3 bases; bases outside gene matches: 1. The CDR3 runs 15 residues.

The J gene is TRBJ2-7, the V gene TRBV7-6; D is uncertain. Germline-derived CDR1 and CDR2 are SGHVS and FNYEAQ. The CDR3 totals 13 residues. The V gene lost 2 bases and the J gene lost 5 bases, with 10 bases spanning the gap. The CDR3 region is CASSLNNADEQYF. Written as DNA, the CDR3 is TGTGCCAGCAGCTTAAATAACGCGGACGAGCAGTACTTC.